One and the same sample provided the 29 T cell receptor beta chains below, sequenced in a study of blood T cells in healthy people across ages. Sample-barcoded 5' priming and a J-beta primer mix drove a second PCR of roughly 6 to 12 cycles. One entry per CDR3 protein, called by TCRdb with MiXCR from the 5' RACE reads. The table includes roughly 680,000 distinct CDR3 sequences, around 48% detected once. The specimen was blood. Receptor source: a woman aged 55-70 years in good health.

This clonotype has a count of ten or more. The genes are TRBV5-6 and TRBJ2-3, with D unresolved. This CDR3 contains 14 residues. V was clipped by 5 bases and J by 3 bases, with 13 bases between them. From germline, CDR1 is SGHDT and CDR2 YYEEEE. CDR3 in amino acids: CASSLDGSTDTQYF. CDR3 DNA sequence: TGTGCCAGCAGTTTAGACGGTTCGACAGATACGCAGTATTTT.

This clonotype was found a few times. In nucleotides, the CDR3 is TGCAGCGTTCACACCACAGGAAGGGGTGAAAAACTGTTTTTT. This gives the protein CSVHTTGRGEKLFF. The J gene is TRBJ1-4, the V gene TRBV29-1, with D possibly TRBD1 on 5 matching bases. The V gene's germline CDR1 is SQVTM and CDR2 ANQGSEA. This CDR3 is 14 amino acids long. The V end lost 5 bases, the J end lost 7 bases, and 17 bases lay between the germline ends.

The chain uses TRBV18 and TRBJ2-4; TRBD2 matches at 12 bases. With V trimmed by 8 bases and J by 7 bases, 6 bases remained unmatched. The CDR3 loop spans 14 amino acids. In germline, CDR1 is KGHSH, CDR2 LQKENI. Here the CDR3 reads CASNTGTSGNIQYF. The DNA of the CDR3 is TGTGCCAGCAACACCGGGACTAGCGGGAACATTCAGTACTTC.

Concerning this clonotype: An end of the junction does not agree with germline; a read error may underlie this. As DNA, the CDR3 is TGTTCCAGCACCCCCACGGCAGGGACGGGCTACGAGCAGTACTTC. Residues: CSSTPTAGTGYEQYF. The J gene is TRBJ2-7, the V gene TRBV7-2; the D call may be TRBD1 or TRBD2 (5 bases each). CDR1 is SGHTA and CDR2 is FQGNSA in the germline V gene. The CDR3 is 15 residues long.

This clonotype was seen a handful of times. The chain couples TRBV7-6 to TRBJ2-7; D not resolved. CDR1 SGHVS and CDR2 FNYEAQ come from the germline V gene. V lost 6 bases and J 5 bases, leaving 20 bases between the germline ends. The CDR3 sequence is 15 residues long. The CDR3 is CASSLRLADSNEQYF. CDR3 nucleotide sequence: TGTGCCAGCAGTCTACGATTAGCCGATAGCAACGAGCAGTACTTC. The full variable domain, rest sourced from reference TRBV7-6 and TRBJ2-7, is GAGVSQSPRYKVTKRGQDVALRCDPISGHVSLYWYRQALGQGPEFLTYFNYEAQQDKSGLPNDRFSAERPEGSISTLTIQRTEQRDSAMYRCASSLRLADSNEQYFGPGTRLTVT.

The chain uses TRBV6-5 and TRBJ1-2; the D gene is possibly TRBD1 (5 bases). This CDR3 has 16 amino acids. Germline V gives CDR1 MNHEY, CDR2 SVGAGI. V was trimmed by 5 bases and J by 3 bases, leaving 19 bases between them. CDR3 sequence (DNA): TGTGCCAGCAGTCAATCCCCCCCAGGGCCGGACTATGGCTACACCTTC. This gives the protein CASSQSPPGPDYGYTF.

This clonotype was observed a handful of times. The rearrangement links TRBV7-9 to TRBJ2-3, with 9 bases aligning to TRBD2. Germline values: CDR1 SEHNR, CDR2 FQNEAQ (reference sequence). This CDR3 is built from 15 residues. V trimming: 3 bases; J trimming: 6 bases; junction bases outside the gene matches: 7. Here the CDR3 reads CASSLAAGGVDTQYF. The CDR3, as DNA: TGTGCCAGCAGCTTGGCAGCGGGAGGCGTCGATACGCAGTATTTT.

This rearrangement joins TRBV20-1 to TRBJ2-7; 14 nucleotides match TRBD2. The CDR3 spans 13 residues. Trimming removed 6 bases from V and 7 bases from J; junction bases left unmatched: 5. The germline V gene has CDR1 DFQATT and CDR2 SNEGSKA (reference sequence). CDR3 in DNA: TGCAGTGCCGTGGGACTAGCGGGAGTTGAGCAGTACTTC. As protein: CSAVGLAGVEQYF.

The chain has TRBV20-1 and TRBJ2-1, with D perhaps matching TRBD2 (5 bases). V lost 3 bases to trimming and J lost 0 bases, with 12 bases between them. The CDR3 runs 15 residues. The germline gives CDR1 DFQATT, CDR2 SNEGSKA (reference sequence). The CDR3 region is CSARPLASSYNEQFF. As DNA, the CDR3 is TGCAGTGCTAGGCCCCTAGCTAGCTCCTACAATGAGCAGTTCTTC.

The V and J genes are TRBV20-1 and TRBJ1-5, with D unresolved. The germline V and J ends were trimmed by 4 bases and 8 bases, with 12 bases remaining between them. The CDR3 covers 12 residues. From germline, CDR1 is DFQATT and CDR2 SNEGSKA (reference sequence). The CDR3 DNA reads TGCAGTGCTACCCCGAGCAGTAAGCCCCAGCATTTT. It is translated as CSATPSSKPQHF.

Of note for this clonotype: One junction end disagrees with the germline gene, perhaps due to a read error. This rearrangement joins TRBV9 to TRBJ2-1; D is uncertain. The CDR3 runs to 12 residues. Germline V lookup: CDR1 SGDLS, CDR2 YYNGEE. DNA of the CDR3: TGTGCCAGCAGCGTAACCTACAATGGGCAGTTCTTC. Residues: CASSVTYNGQFF.

The rearrangement uses TRBV7-9 and TRBJ2-1, with 8 bases identical to TRBD2. Germline V gene data show CDR1 as SEHNR and CDR2 as FQNEAQ (reference sequence). This CDR3 is 16 amino acids long. Losses at the gene ends were 5 bases for V and 0 bases for J; bases not matched to a gene: 6. In DNA, the CDR3 is TGTGCCAGCAGCCCCTTAGCGGGACTCTCCTACAATGAGCAGTTCTTC. Its translation: CASSPLAGLSYNEQFF.

The genes are TRBV7-9 and TRBJ1-2, with 7 positions matching TRBD1. Trimming at V came to 0 bases and at J to 8 bases, leaving 0 bases not matched to a gene. This CDR3 contains 12 residues. CDR1 and CDR2 from the germline V gene are SEHNR and FQNEAQ (reference sequence). The CDR3 DNA sequence: TGTGCCAGCAGCTTAGCGGACAGGGGCTACACCTTC. Its translation is CASSLADRGYTF.

This clonotype occurred a few times. The V and J genes are TRBV9 and TRBJ2-7, with 9 bases identical to TRBD1. Germline trimming cut 0 bases from V and 1 base from J; bases unmatched to any gene: 2. In germline, CDR1 is SGDLS, CDR2 YYNGEE. This CDR3 region has 15 residues. The CDR3 nucleotides are TGTGCCAGCAGCGTAGTTGGGACAGGGTCCTACGAGCAGTACTTC. This encodes CASSVVGTGSYEQYF.

This chain links TRBV11-2 with TRBJ2-5; tentative D call: TRBD1 (7 bases). The germline CDR1 and CDR2 sequences are SGHAT and FQNNGV. V lost 4 bases, J lost 11 bases, and 23 bases lay in between. The CDR3 consists of 15 residues. The CDR3 nucleotides read TGTGCCAGCAGCTCAGGGGGGACCCGGGGGAATGAGCAGTACTTC. Its translation is CASSSGGTRGNEQYF.

The sample holds one count of this clonotype. The DNA for the CDR3 is TGCAGTGGACTAGCGGGAGGGTACGAGCAGTACTTC. Its translation: CSGLAGGYEQYF. This chain joins TRBV20-1 and TRBJ2-4; 14 nucleotides match TRBD2. The J call may be mistaken, given a closer DNA end match to TRBJ2-7. Germline V gene lookup returns CDR1 DFQATT and CDR2 SNEGSKA (reference sequence). The CDR3 sequence is 12 residues long.

The chain recombines TRBV7-9 with TRBJ1-1; 9 nucleotides align to TRBD1. CDR3 size: 15 residues. Looked up from germline, CDR1 is SEHNR and CDR2 is FQNEAQ (reference sequence). The ends lost 4 bases at V and 0 bases at J; junction bases unmatched: 3. CDR3: CASSYTGGLNTEAFF. Here the CDR3 DNA reads TGTGCCAGCAGCTATACAGGGGGCTTGAACACTGAAGCTTTCTTT.

The V and J genes are TRBV3-1 and TRBJ1-6; D is uncertain. Trimming removed 3 bases from V and 7 bases from J, with 16 bases in between. The CDR3 covers 16 residues. Germline CDR1 and CDR2: LGHDT and YNNKEL (reference sequence). CDR3 nucleotide sequence: TGTGCCAGCAGCCAGGACCAAGGGTCCAGAAATTCACCCCTCCACTTT. It translates to CASSQDQGSRNSPLHF.

About this clonotype itself: A much larger clone differs by one base, so this may be a read error. V gene TRBV18 combines with J gene TRBJ2-3; no clear D gene. CDR1 is KGHSH and CDR2 is LQKENI in the germline V gene. V was shortened by 2 bases and J by 0 bases, with 3 bases between the two germline ends. This CDR3 is built from 13 residues. The CDR3 region has the DNA TGTGCCAGCTCACCAATTAGCACAGATACGCAGTATTTT. Translating it yields CASSPISTDTQYF.

The V and J genes are TRBV28 and TRBJ2-4, with D possibly being TRBD1 (5 bases). The J call may be incorrect, as the DNA end agrees better with TRBJ2-7. This CDR3 is 15 amino acids long. In germline, CDR1 is MDHEN, CDR2 SYDVKM. The CDR3 loop reads CASSLGALGPYEQYF. In nucleotides, the CDR3 is TGTGCCAGCAGTTTAGGTGCTTTGGGGCCCTACGAGCAGTACTTC.

The chain couples TRBV7-9 to TRBJ2-1; 7 positions match TRBD2. The DNA end is a closer match to TRBJ2-7, so the J assignment may be wrong. Germline V CDR1 and CDR2: SEHNR, FQNEAQ (reference sequence). The CDR3 consists of 13 residues. CDR3 DNA: TGTGCCCCCCGGGCGGGAGTAGGGAATGAGCAGTACTTC. The encoded protein is CAPRAGVGNEQYF.

There are a few counts of this clonotype. The V gene is TRBV7-2, the J gene TRBJ2-1, with D hard to call. Germline loops: CDR1 SGHTA, CDR2 FQGNSA. CDR3 length: 14 residues. V lost 6 bases and J 5 bases, leaving 14 bases between the germline ends. The CDR3 sequence is CASRSAGTHNEQFF. CDR3 DNA sequence: TGTGCCAGCAGGTCGGCCGGCACGCACAATGAGCAGTTCTTC.

In its sample, this clonotype was seen a few times. The chain recombines TRBV6-5 with TRBJ2-5; 8 nucleotides agree with TRBD2. The V gene's germline CDR1 is MNHEY and CDR2 SVGAGI. V gave up 5 bases and J gave up 7 bases; unmatched junction bases: 6. This CDR3 has 13 amino acids. CDR3: CASSRGREGTQYF. CDR3 nucleotides: TGTGCCAGCAGTAGGGGACGGGAGGGGACCCAGTACTTC.

This clonotype was seen more than once but under ten times. The chain couples TRBV10-3 to TRBJ2-4, with 9 bases fitting TRBD2. CDR1 is ENHRY and CDR2 is SYGVKD in the germline V gene. The CDR3 is 15 residues long. With 3 bases clipped from V and 6 bases from J, the junction kept 6 bases outside the gene matches. The CDR3 bases are TGTGCCATCAGTGATGCGGGACTAGCAATAAACATTCAGTACTTC. This translates into CAISDAGLAINIQYF.

V and J are TRBV2 and TRBJ2-5; 9 bases are shared with TRBD2. V trimming: 6 bases; J trimming: 2 bases; junction bases outside the gene matches: 4. The length of the CDR3 is 14 residues. Germline CDR1 reads SNHLY; CDR2 reads FYNNEI. The CDR3 loop is CASRSAGGQETQYF. The CDR3 DNA is TGTGCCAGCAGGTCAGCGGGAGGACAAGAGACCCAGTACTTC. Supplemented by reference TRBV2 and TRBJ2-5, the full variable domain reads EPEVTQTPSHQVTQMGQEVILRCVPISNHLYFYWYRQILGQKVEFLVSFYNNEISEKSEIFDDQFSVERPDGSNFTLKIRSTKLEDSAMYFCASRSAGGQETQYFGPGTRLLVL.

This clonotype was counted only a few times. This chain uses TRBV29-1 with TRBJ2-3; TRBD2 matches 10 bases. The CDR3 runs 13 residues. With 0 bases clipped from V and 14 bases from J, the junction kept 8 bases outside the gene matches. CDR1 and CDR2 (germline): SQVTM, ANQGSEA. The CDR3 loop is CSVEDSSSGSRYF. CDR3 nucleotide sequence: TGCAGCGTTGAAGATAGTTCTAGCGGGAGTCGGTATTTT.

There are a few counts of this clonotype. The rearrangement uses TRBV4-2 and TRBJ2-7; the D gene is possibly TRBD1 (5 bases). The CDR3 runs 15 residues. Trimming removed 0 bases from V and 5 bases from J, with 14 bases in between. Per germline, CDR1 LGHNA and CDR2 YNFKEQ. CDR3 in amino acids: CASSQDLQGPHEQYF. CDR3 nucleotides: TGTGCCAGCAGCCAAGATCTCCAGGGCCCCCACGAGCAGTACTTC.

Only one count was recorded for this clonotype. The chain uses TRBV12-3 or TRBV12-4 and TRBJ2-4; D unresolved. The J call is uncertain, as TRBJ2-5 better fits the DNA end. The CDR3 sequence is 12 residues long. The CDR3 nucleotides are TGTGCCAGCACTCAGGCTGAAGGGACCCAGTACTTC. It encodes CASTQAEGTQYF.

V is TRBV24-1 and J is TRBJ2-1; D is possibly TRBD1 (6 bases). V lost 4 bases and J 7 bases, leaving 19 bases between the germline ends. This CDR3 has 16 residues. Germline V gene data show CDR1 as KGHDR and CDR2 as SFDVKD. Written as DNA, the CDR3 is TGTGCCACCAGTGAAACCAGGGGATTGGGGACGAATGAGCAGTTCTTC. Residues: CATSETRGLGTNEQFF.